The 32 T cell receptor beta chains listed next were all sequenced from one sample in a study of blood T cell dynamics during melanoma immunotherapy. Documented time point: pre-treatment baseline. Assay used: immunoSEQ multiplex PCR; TCRdb lists only in-frame clones, some missing. The data contain around 10,000 clones, around four fifths of them seen just once; the ten biggest clones take up roughly 19%. The specimen comprised blood, sampled from a patient treated with checkpoint blockade. These receptors were collected from a human donor with melanoma.

This clone came up a few times. V and J are TRBV7-3 and TRBJ1-1, with D unclear. Germline lookup yields CDR1 SGHTA and CDR2 FQGTGA. The CDR3 has 13 amino acids. Deletions cut 5 bases from V and 1 base from J, with 8 bases between. This CDR3 is CASSLGRNTEAFF. CDR3 sequence (DNA): TGTGCCAGCAGCCTCGGTAGGAACACTGAAGCTTTCTTT.

This clone occurred once. V gene TRBV19 combines with J gene TRBJ1-3; no reliable D call. Trimming took off 7 bases at V and 0 bases at J, with 10 bases between the two ends. The CDR3 contains 14 residues. The germline CDR1 and CDR2 sequences are LNHDA and SQIVND (reference sequence). In nucleotides, the CDR3 is TGTGCCAGTAAGGTCACATTCTCTGGAAACACCATATATTTT. It yields the protein CASKVTFSGNTIYF.

The chain has TRBV7-9 and TRBJ2-1, with D unclear. V lost 0 bases and J 6 bases, leaving 6 bases between the germline ends. Germline CDR1 is SEHNR and CDR2 is FQNEAQ (reference sequence). There are 13 residues in the CDR3. The CDR3 nucleotides read TGTGCCAGCAGCTTAGCGAATGGCAATGAGCAGTTCTTC. Protein product: CASSLANGNEQFF.

This chain connects TRBV14 to TRBJ2-2, with a possible D match to TRBD1 (6 bases). From germline, CDR1 is SGHDN and CDR2 FVKESK. The CDR3 covers 15 residues. The V gene lost 0 bases and the J gene lost 6 bases, with 11 bases spanning the gap. DNA of the CDR3: TGTGCCAGCAGCCAAGACACAGGGCCGGCCGGGGAGCTGTTTTTT. Amino acid sequence: CASSQDTGPAGELFF. The whole variable domain, filled in from reference TRBV14 and TRBJ2-2, reads EAGVTQFPSHSVIEKGQTVTLRCDPISGHDNLYWYRRVMGKEIKFLLHFVKESKQDESGMPNNRFLAERTGGTYSTLKVQPAELEDSGVYFCASSQDTGPAGELFFGEGSRLTVL.

V is TRBV15 and J is TRBJ1-5, with D possibly being TRBD1 (6 bases). Per germline, CDR1 LNHNV and CDR2 YYDKDF (reference sequence). Deletions cut 5 bases from V and 7 bases from J, with 15 bases between. The CDR3 runs to 14 residues. The CDR3 loop reads CATSWGRGGQPQHF. CDR3 DNA: TGTGCCACCAGCTGGGGGCGGGGGGGGCAGCCCCAGCATTTT.

The chain employs TRBV5-1 and TRBJ1-1; D uncertain. Deletions cut 0 bases from V and 10 bases from J, with 16 bases between. CDR3 length: 14 residues. The germline V gene encodes CDR1 SGHRS and CDR2 YFSETQ. CDR3 protein: CASSLGPAEKRAFF. Here the CDR3 DNA reads TGCGCCAGCAGCTTGGGTCCGGCAGAAAAGAGAGCTTTCTTT.

By its share, this clone is medium-sized. This chain connects TRBV6-5 to TRBJ1-5; D might be TRBD1 (5 bases). The germline V gene has CDR1 MNHEY and CDR2 SVGAGI. V was clipped by 0 bases and J by 7 bases, with 10 bases between them. This CDR3 is 14 amino acids long. The CDR3 reads CASSYSREQQPQHF. CDR3 in DNA: TGTGCCAGCAGTTACTCCAGGGAGCAACAGCCCCAGCATTTT.

The chain recombines TRBV7-8 with TRBJ1-4, with 10 nucleotides matching TRBD1. The CDR3 loop spans 15 amino acids. Germline CDR1 and CDR2: SGHVS and FQNEAQ. V was clipped by 5 bases and J by 8 bases; unmatched bases: 8. CDR3 nucleotide sequence: TGTGCCAGCAGCGAGGGGACAGGGGTGAGAGAAAAACTGTTTTTT. Translation: CASSEGTGVREKLFF.

The table lists this clone with a few counts. The chain carries TRBV10-3 and TRBJ2-1; D uncertain. This CDR3 is built from 11 residues. Trimming took off 11 bases at V and 6 bases at J, with 11 bases between the two ends. From germline, CDR1 is ENHRY and CDR2 SYGVKD. CDR3 bases: TGTGCCGCCGCCATAGCCAATGAGCAGTTCTTC. This sequence encodes CAAAIANEQFF.

This clone was observed a single time. The V and J genes are TRBV27 and TRBJ2-3; D is unresolved. V was trimmed by 8 bases and J by 0 bases, leaving 15 bases between them. CDR3 length: 15 residues. Germline V gene lookup returns CDR1 MNHEY and CDR2 SMNVEV (reference sequence). The CDR3 is CASSRRLFSTDTQYF. The CDR3 nucleotides read TGTGCCAGCTCTCGAAGGCTTTTTAGCACAGATACGCAGTATTTT.

V and J are TRBV7-9 and TRBJ1-5; no clear D. This CDR3 region has 13 residues. Germline CDR1 is SEHNR and CDR2 is FQNEAQ (reference sequence). V dropped 5 bases and J dropped 5 bases, with 10 bases sitting between them. The CDR3 nucleotides are TGTGCCAGCAGCCTAGACCCGGATCAGCCCCAGCATTTT. It translates to CASSLDPDQPQHF.

The chain uses TRBV11-2 and TRBJ1-2; the D gene is possibly TRBD1 (6 bases). Trimming removed 5 bases at V and 2 bases at J, with 9 bases between. The CDR3 is made up of 13 amino acids. The germline V gene encodes CDR1 SGHAT and CDR2 FQNNGV. The CDR3 region is CASSVGQNYGYTF. CDR3 coding DNA: TGTGCCAGCAGCGTAGGACAGAACTATGGCTACACCTTC.

The chain combines TRBV5-6 with TRBJ1-2; tentatively, D is TRBD1 (5 bases). The CDR3 runs 15 residues. V was cut by 2 bases and J by 10 bases, with 21 bases left in between. Germline assignment: CDR1 SGHDT and CDR2 YYEEEE. The CDR3 DNA reads TGTGCCAGCAGCTTTTGGTCCTGGGGGTCTAATGACTACACCTTC. It codes for CASSFWSWGSNDYTF. Full variable domain (missing parts from reference TRBV5-6 and TRBJ1-2): DAGVTQSPTHLIKTRGQQVTLRCSPKSGHDTVSWYQQALGQGPQFIFQYYEEEERQRGNFPDRFSGHQFPNYSSELNVNALLLGDSALYLCASSFWSWGSNDYTFGSGTRLTVV.

This chain connects TRBV6-5 to TRBJ1-5; 7 bases align to TRBD1. The J segment lost 4 bases and the V segment lost 4 bases, leaving 10 bases of the junction unmatched. The V gene's germline CDR1 is MNHEY and CDR2 SVGAGI. The CDR3 is 16 amino acids. CDR3 sequence: CASSFSRQGQNQPQHF. The CDR3 DNA follows: TGTGCCAGCAGTTTTAGTCGACAGGGCCAGAATCAGCCCCAGCATTTT.

The chain combines TRBV28 with TRBJ2-1; 13 bases fit TRBD2. Germline V lookup: CDR1 MDHEN, CDR2 SYDVKM. J lost 4 bases, V lost 4 bases, and 10 bases had no gene match. The CDR3 runs to 18 residues. CDR3 residues: CASSSGTSGTYKYNEQFF. For the CDR3, the DNA is TGTGCCAGCAGTTCCGGGACTAGCGGGACCTACAAATACAATGAGCAGTTCTTC.

As for this clone: At one boundary the junction diverges from the germline segment, which might be a read error. Different DNA sequences within this sample yield the same CDR3. The V and J genes are TRBV7-8 and TRBJ1-1; no clear D. Germline V gene lookup returns CDR1 SGHVS and CDR2 FQNEAQ. The CDR3 is 13 residues long. The CDR3: CASSLVGNTEAFF. In DNA, the CDR3 is TGTGCCAGCAGTTTAGTAGGGAACACTGAAGCTTTCTTT.

This chain links TRBV4-3 with TRBJ1-2; TRBD1 matches 11 bases. The germline CDR1 and CDR2 sequences are LGHNA and YSLEER. V lost 0 bases, J lost 1 base, and 7 bases stayed unmatched. The CDR3 extends over 18 amino acids. CDR3 sequence reads: CASSQDLWTGGGNYGYTF. The CDR3 bases are TGCGCCAGCAGCCAAGATTTGTGGACAGGGGGCGGTAACTATGGCTACACCTTC.

This clone has just one count. The rearrangement joins TRBV6-8 to TRBJ2-2; 7 nucleotides align to TRBD1. With 2 bases clipped from V and 6 bases from J, the junction kept 15 bases outside the gene matches. The CDR3 runs to 18 residues. Looked up from germline, CDR1 is MNHGY and CDR2 is SAAAGT. CDR3 amino acids: CASSYGLGQPKPPGELFF. In DNA, the CDR3 is TGTGCCAGCAGTTACGGGTTGGGACAGCCTAAACCGCCCGGGGAGCTGTTTTTT.

This clone was counted a single time. J is TRBJ1-6 and V is TRBV28; D remains unclear. The germline gives CDR1 MDHEN, CDR2 SYDVKM. This CDR3 has 13 amino acids. V lost 4 bases and J 7 bases, leaving 8 bases between the germline ends. CDR3: CASSSGGNSPLHF. For the CDR3, the DNA is TGTGCCAGCAGTTCGGGTGGGAATTCACCCCTCCACTTT.

The rearrangement links TRBV6-6 to TRBJ1-3, with no clear D. Trimming removed 2 bases from V and 1 base from J, with 3 bases in between. Germline assignment: CDR1 MNHNY and CDR2 SVGAGI (reference sequence). The CDR3 runs to 13 residues. CDR3 region: CASSYSSGNTIYF. CDR3 sequence (DNA): TGTGCCAGCAGTTACAGTTCTGGAAACACCATATATTTT.

This clone was found once. This rearrangement joins TRBV5-4 to TRBJ2-2, with TRBD2 matching 10 bases. The germline V gene has CDR1 SGHNT and CDR2 YYREEE (reference sequence). The CDR3 is 15 residues long. Trimming at V came to 10 bases and at J to 7 bases, leaving 13 bases not matched to a gene. Here the CDR3 DNA reads TGTGCCGCATCGGAGCGGGGGGGCCGGGGCGGGGAGCTGTTTTTT. This gives the protein CAASERGGRGGELFF.

The chain couples TRBV4-1 to TRBJ2-2, with TRBD2 matching 15 bases. The CDR3 length is 20 residues. The ends lost 4 bases at V and 3 bases at J; junction bases unmatched: 12. The germline V gene has CDR1 MGHRA and CDR2 YSYEKL. CDR3 sequence: CASSRVGLAGGQWDTGELFF. The CDR3 DNA reads TGCGCCAGCAGCCGGGTAGGACTAGCGGGAGGGCAATGGGACACCGGGGAGCTGTTTTTT.

The rearrangement links TRBV5-6 to TRBJ1-6, with D possibly being TRBD1 (5 bases). V lost 0 bases and J 7 bases, leaving 8 bases between the germline ends. The CDR3 sequence is 14 residues long. Looked up from germline, CDR1 is SGHDT and CDR2 is YYEEEE. This CDR3 is CASSLGRANSPLHF. In nucleotides, the CDR3 is TGTGCCAGCAGCTTGGGCAGGGCGAATTCACCCCTCCACTTT.

The chain carries TRBV6-1 and TRBJ1-5; no clear D. The ends were cut back, 2 bases at V and 3 bases at J, with 5 bases in the middle. The germline V gene has CDR1 MNHNS and CDR2 SASEGT. The CDR3 has 13 amino acids. CDR3 loop: CASSEQINQPQHF. CDR3 DNA: TGTGCCAGCAGTGAACAGATCAATCAGCCCCAGCATTTT.

This rearrangement joins TRBV5-1 to TRBJ2-7, with 9 positions matching TRBD2. The germline V gene has CDR1 SGHRS and CDR2 YFSETQ. There are 15 residues in the CDR3. The V segment lost 4 bases and the J segment 12 bases; nucleotides outside the gene matches: 17. The DNA for the CDR3 is TGCGCCAGCAGCCCAACTAGCGGGCGTGAGGTTTTTGGGTACTTC. This sequence encodes CASSPTSGREVFGYF.

The chain uses TRBV7-9 and TRBJ1-6; TRBD1 might be the D (6 bases). Trimming removed 3 bases at V and 10 bases at J, with 13 bases between. In germline, CDR1 is SEHNR, CDR2 FQNEAQ (reference sequence). CDR3 length: 14 residues. CDR3 residues: CASSFRTDASPLHF. The CDR3 DNA sequence: TGTGCCAGCAGCTTTAGGACAGATGCCTCACCCCTCCACTTT.

The chain is built from TRBV7-2 and TRBJ1-1; TRBD1 aligns across 7 bases. This CDR3 has 12 amino acids. Germline V gives CDR1 SGHTA, CDR2 FQGNSA. V trimming: 5 bases; J trimming: 9 bases; junction bases outside the gene matches: 6. The CDR3 DNA reads as TGTGCCAGCAGCCAGAGACAGGGTAAAGCTTTCTTT. Translating it yields CASSQRQGKAFF. The whole variable domain, filled in from reference TRBV7-2 and TRBJ1-1, reads GAGVSQSPSNKVTEKGKDVELRCDPISGHTALYWYRQSLGQGLEFLIYFQGNSAPDKSGLPSDRFSAERTGGSVSTLTIQRTQQEDSAVYLCASSQRQGKAFFGQGTRLTVV.

The V call is TRBV6-5, the J call TRBJ2-5; 13 bases agree with TRBD2. Germline V lookup: CDR1 MNHEY, CDR2 SVGAGI. This CDR3 is built from 15 residues. Losses at the gene ends were 7 bases for V and 0 bases for J; bases not matched to a gene: 2. This chain's CDR3 is CASKGLAGNQETQYF. In nucleotides, the CDR3 is TGTGCCAGCAAGGGACTAGCGGGGAACCAAGAGACCCAGTACTTC.

V gene TRBV7-3 combines with J gene TRBJ2-1; 12 nucleotides line up with TRBD2. V was pared by 5 bases and J by 5 bases, with 10 bases of the junction left unmatched. The CDR3 loop spans 17 amino acids. Germline assignment: CDR1 SGHTA and CDR2 FQGTGA. CDR3 bases: TGTGCCAGCAGCCCACACTCCGGACTAGCGGGAAACAATGAGCAGTTCTTC. Translating it yields CASSPHSGLAGNNEQFF.

This sequence joins TRBV4-2 and TRBJ2-1, with 9 bases lining up with TRBD1. Germline CDR1 LGHNA, CDR2 YNFKEQ. With V trimmed by 5 bases and J by 3 bases, 14 bases remained unmatched. The CDR3 is 18 amino acids. As DNA, the CDR3 is TGTGCCAGCAGCTCCTCCCCGGGACAGGGAGCCCTCTACAATGAGCAGTTCTTC. Protein sequence: CASSSSPGQGALYNEQFF.

This sequence joins TRBV18 and TRBJ2-7; maybe TRBD1 (6 bases). Looked up from germline, CDR1 is KGHSH and CDR2 is LQKENI. Trimming took 3 bases from V and 3 from J, leaving 9 bases between them. The CDR3 totals 13 residues. CDR3: CASSPAQGYEQYV. The CDR3, as DNA: TGTGCCAGCTCACCTGCACAGGGCTACGAGCAGTACGTC.

The V gene is TRBV6-4, the J gene TRBJ1-1; 7 positions agree with TRBD1. The germline V gene has CDR1 MRHNA and CDR2 SNTAGT. V lost 6 bases, J lost 0 bases, and 4 bases stayed unmatched. There are 14 residues in the CDR3. CDR3 nucleotides: TGTGCCAGCAGCCCGGACAGGTTGAACACTGAAGCTTTCTTT. It yields the protein CASSPDRLNTEAFF.